These 28 T cell receptor beta chains were all obtained from the same sample, sequenced in a study of cytomegalovirus exposure and HLA in healthy donors. Primers for the PCR totalled 60 Vbeta and 13 Jbeta. Sequenced by immunoSEQ multiplex PCR; TCRdb stores in-frame clones only, minus some. The sample holds 170,000 or so clones; around 83% are singletons and the top ten take roughly 6.5%. Sequenced input: PBMCs. The receptor set was obtained from a man in his fifties or sixties in good health and CMV-seropositive.

This sequence joins TRBV11-2 and TRBJ1-4; 9 nucleotides match TRBD1. J gave up 8 bases and V 2 bases, and 6 bases lay outside the gene matches. CDR3 length equals 15 residues. The germline CDR1 and CDR2 sequences are SGHAT and FQNNGV. In DNA, the CDR3 is TGTGCCAGCAGCTTAACGACAGGGGGGGAAGAAAAACTGTTTTTT. Translating gives CASSLTTGGEEKLFF.

This clone was found once. This chain joins TRBV5-1 and TRBJ2-1; TRBD2 aligns across 8 bases. Trimming removed 4 bases from V and 2 bases from J; junction bases left unmatched: 8. The CDR3 totals 16 residues. The germline V gene has CDR1 SGHRS and CDR2 YFSETQ. The CDR3 here is CASSPELAEAYNEQFF. CDR3 sequence (DNA): TGCGCCAGCAGCCCAGAACTAGCGGAGGCCTACAATGAGCAGTTCTTC.

CDR3 sequence reads: CASSLARTGASEAFF. CDR3 in DNA: TGCGCCAGCAGCTTGGCGAGGACAGGGGCTTCTGAAGCTTTCTTT. The V call is TRBV5-1, the J call TRBJ1-1, with TRBD1 matching over 9 bases. This CDR3 contains 15 residues. From germline, CDR1 is SGHRS and CDR2 YFSETQ. V dropped 0 bases and J dropped 6; count of bases not matched to a gene: 6.

This clone turned up a few times. For the CDR3, the DNA is TGTGCCAGTAGTGCCCGGCGGGGAGAGACCCAGTACTTC. Translating gives CASSARRGETQYF. V usage is TRBV19 and J usage is TRBJ2-5; D may be TRBD2 (6 bases). This CDR3 spans 13 amino acids. Per the germline V gene, CDR1 is LNHDA and CDR2 is SQIVND (reference sequence). Trimming cost V 5 bases and J 4 bases, with 11 bases left between them.

This clone showed up just once. The chain combines TRBV5-6 with TRBJ1-2; the D gene is possibly TRBD1 (6 bases). V was pared by 3 bases and J by 2 bases, with 8 bases between. The germline V gene has CDR1 SGHDT and CDR2 YYEEEE. The CDR3 is 13 amino acids. This CDR3 reads CASSSDSNYGYTF. DNA of the CDR3: TGTGCCAGCAGCTCGGACAGCAACTATGGCTACACCTTC.

The rearrangement uses TRBV5-1 and TRBJ2-3; D might be TRBD1 (5 bases). This CDR3 has 18 residues. Germline-derived CDR1 and CDR2 are SGHRS and YFSETQ. V shed 2 bases and J shed 0 bases, with 19 bases lying between them. The CDR3 sequence is CASSLLGQARTSTDTQYF. CDR3 coding DNA: TGCGCCAGCAGCTTACTCGGACAAGCCCGAACTAGCACAGATACGCAGTATTTT.

V gene TRBV25-1 combines with J gene TRBJ1-1; possibly TRBD1 for D (6 bases). Germline V lookup: CDR1 MGHDK, CDR2 SYGVNS. The CDR3 sequence is 12 residues long. V was clipped by 6 bases and J by 6 bases, with 11 bases between them. CDR3 loop: CASRGHLAEAFF. CDR3 DNA sequence: TGTGCCAGCAGGGGACATCTGGCTGAAGCTTTCTTT.

The chain recombines TRBV6-5 with TRBJ1-2; D is ambiguous. Trimming took 7 bases from V and 0 from J, leaving 9 bases between them. Germline loops: CDR1 MNHEY, CDR2 SVGAGI. This CDR3 comprises 13 residues. The CDR3 DNA sequence: TGTGCCAGCATCGCGGGCTCTAACTATGGCTACACCTTC. This sequence encodes CASIAGSNYGYTF.

J is TRBJ2-7 and V is TRBV9; D might be TRBD2 (6 bases). This CDR3 contains 15 residues. Deletions cut 4 bases from V and 0 bases from J, with 14 bases between. CDR1 and CDR2 from the germline V gene are SGDLS and YYNGEE. The CDR3: CASSIEEGGSYEQYF. The CDR3 DNA sequence: TGTGCCAGCAGCATAGAGGAGGGAGGCTCCTACGAGCAGTACTTC.

The gene calls are TRBV4-1 and TRBJ1-6; D perhaps matches TRBD1 (6 bases). The V gene lost 0 bases and the J gene lost 6 bases, with 9 bases spanning the gap. Germline loops: CDR1 MGHRA, CDR2 YSYEKL. The CDR3 runs to 15 residues. CDR3 amino acids: CASSQEQGSNSPLHF. The CDR3 DNA reads TGCGCCAGCAGCCAAGAACAGGGTAGTAATTCACCCCTCCACTTT.

The chain is built from TRBV6-6 and TRBJ1-5, with 10 bases fitting TRBD1. Looked up from germline, CDR1 is MNHNY and CDR2 is SVGAGI (reference sequence). V gave up 0 bases and J gave up 7 bases; unmatched junction bases: 3. The CDR3 sequence is 15 residues long. Here the CDR3 DNA reads TGTGCCAGCAGTTACTCCGGGGACAGGGGCCAGCCCCAGCATTTT. This encodes CASSYSGDRGQPQHF.

CDR3 protein: CASSSRGKGAYGYTF. DNA of the CDR3: TGTGCCAGCAGTTCAAGGGGGAAAGGGGCTTATGGCTACACCTTC. V is TRBV27 and J is TRBJ1-2; D is perhaps TRBD1 (6 bases). V lost 4 bases to trimming and J lost 5 bases, with 17 bases between them. This CDR3 spans 15 amino acids. Germline-derived CDR1 and CDR2 are MNHEY and SMNVEV (reference sequence).

The V and J genes are TRBV7-7 and TRBJ2-5, with 13 bases identical to TRBD2. Trimming cost V 5 bases and J 3 bases; bases outside gene matches: 3. This CDR3 is 15 amino acids long. Germline loops: CDR1 SSHAT, CDR2 FNYEAQ (reference sequence). CDR3 loop: CASSVGLAGEETQYF. CDR3 DNA: TGTGCCAGCAGCGTAGGACTAGCGGGGGAAGAGACCCAGTACTTC.

The chain recombines TRBV9 with TRBJ2-2; maybe TRBD1 (6 bases). From germline, CDR1 is SGDLS and CDR2 YYNGEE. This CDR3 has 15 amino acids. V was clipped by 0 bases and J by 4 bases, with 10 bases between them. The CDR3 is CASSVGGTTTGELFF. CDR3 coding DNA: TGTGCCAGCAGCGTAGGAGGGACAACCACCGGGGAGCTGTTTTTT.

The sample holds one count of this clone. The V call is TRBV7-9, the J call TRBJ2-1, with 11 bases aligning to TRBD2. J lost 4 bases, V lost 5 bases, and 7 bases had no gene match. Germline V lookup: CDR1 SEHNR, CDR2 FQNEAQ (reference sequence). The CDR3 totals 16 residues. Here the CDR3 DNA reads TGTGCCAGCAGCCCCCGGGGACTAGCGGAGTACAATGAGCAGTTCTTC. Its protein is CASSPRGLAEYNEQFF. The variable domain in full, with the rest retrieved from reference TRBV7-9 and TRBJ2-1, is DTGVSQNPRHKITKRGQNVTFRCDPISEHNRLYWYRQTLGQGPEFLTYFQNEAQLEKSRLLSDRFSAERPKGSFSTLEIQRTEQGDSAMYLCASSPRGLAEYNEQFFGPGTRLTVL.

V is TRBV21-1 and J is TRBJ1-2; TRBD1 reflects the table's D call only, with no check against the DNA. TRBV21-1 is classified as a pseudogene. The CDR3 consists of 16 residues. The CDR3 DNA reads TGTGCCAGCAGCACTGGGGTGGTCAGGGGGCGAAATGGCTACACCTTC. This translates into CASSTGVVRGRNGYTF.

The CDR3 DNA reads as TGCGCCAGCAGCTTGGGGGCAGGGGCCGCTGAAGCTTTCTTT. This encodes CASSLGAGAAEAFF. The chain employs TRBV5-1 and TRBJ1-1; D perhaps matches TRBD1 (6 bases). Germline V gives CDR1 SGHRS, CDR2 YFSETQ. CDR3 size: 14 residues. Trimming removed 0 bases from V and 6 bases from J, with 12 bases in between. The variable domain in full, completed from reference TRBV5-1 and TRBJ1-1, reads KAGVTQTPRYLIKTRGQQVTLSCSPISGHRSVSWYQQTPGQGLQFLFEYFSETQRNKGNFPGRFSGRQFSNSRSEMNVSTLELGDSALYLCASSLGAGAAEAFFGQGTRLTVV.

This sequence joins TRBV5-1 and TRBJ2-5; the D is unclear. Germline V gives CDR1 SGHRS, CDR2 YFSETQ. The CDR3 length is 13 residues. Trimming removed 4 bases at V and 5 bases at J, with 12 bases between. In DNA, the CDR3 is TGCGCCAGCAGCCCCAACTATGACGAGACCCAGTACTTC. It is translated as CASSPNYDETQYF.

This clone was picked up one time. Mismatch with germline at one junction end may stem from a read error. Additional DNA sequences in this sample encode the identical CDR3. This chain connects TRBV5-1 to TRBJ2-3; 9 bases fit TRBD2. The CDR3 sequence is 17 residues long. Germline loops: CDR1 SGHRS, CDR2 YFSETQ. CDR3 residues: CASSLRPSRGGTDTQYF. In DNA form, the CDR3 reads TGCGCCAGCAGCTTGCGTCCCTCGCGGGGGGGTACAGATACACAGTATTTT.

This clone has only a few counts. Other DNA sequences within the sample encode an identical CDR3. The chain has TRBV5-1 and TRBJ1-5, with TRBD1 matching over 8 bases. Germline V lookup: CDR1 SGHRS, CDR2 YFSETQ. V trimming: 4 bases; J trimming: 2 bases; junction bases outside the gene matches: 2. The CDR3 is 14 amino acids. The CDR3 spells CASSPDRGNQPQHF. CDR3 in DNA: TGCGCCAGCAGCCCGGACAGGGGCAATCAGCCCCAGCATTTT.

CDR3 nucleotide sequence: TGCGCCAGCAGCTTGGGGTCAGGGGGTATGAACACTGAAGCTTTCTTT. Encoded protein: CASSLGSGGMNTEAFF. The rearrangement uses TRBV5-1 and TRBJ1-1; 7 nucleotides line up with TRBD1. Germline V gene sequence: CDR1 SGHRS, CDR2 YFSETQ. With 0 bases clipped from V and 0 bases from J, the junction kept 5 bases outside the gene matches. This CDR3 spans 16 amino acids.

This clone was picked up one time. V gene TRBV5-1 combines with J gene TRBJ2-7; possible D gene TRBD2, 5 bases. Trimming removed 10 bases at V and 6 bases at J, with 11 bases between. Per the germline V gene, CDR1 is SGHRS and CDR2 is YFSETQ. This CDR3 is 10 amino acids long. The CDR3 coding sequence is TGCGCCGTTACTAGACGCGAGCAGTACGTC. Residues: CAVTRREQYV.

The chain's CDR3 is CASSLGSSSTGELFF. CDR3 bases: TGCGCCAGCAGCTTAGGGTCTAGCAGTACCGGGGAGCTGTTTTTT. J is TRBJ2-2 and V is TRBV5-1; TRBD2 is a possible D gene (5 bases). Deletions cut 2 bases from V and 5 bases from J, with 13 bases between. Germline CDR1 and CDR2: SGHRS and YFSETQ. The CDR3 contains 15 residues.

The chain combines TRBV19 with TRBJ2-7; TRBD1 matches 8 bases. In germline, CDR1 is LNHDA, CDR2 SQIVND (reference sequence). Trimming cost V 5 bases and J 4 bases; bases outside gene matches: 7. The CDR3 covers 14 residues. CDR3: CASSPGQGPYEQYF. The DNA for the CDR3 is TGTGCCAGTAGTCCTGGACAGGGACCATACGAGCAGTACTTC.

The rearrangement links TRBV19 to TRBJ1-5; TRBD1 matches 7 bases. V trimming: 4 bases; J trimming: 4 bases; junction bases outside the gene matches: 1. This CDR3 comprises 13 residues. CDR1 LNHDA and CDR2 SQIVND come from the germline V gene (reference sequence). The CDR3 coding sequence is TGTGCCAGTAGTACACAGGGGAATCAGCCCCAGCATTTT. Protein sequence: CASSTQGNQPQHF.

The V and J genes are TRBV4-1 and TRBJ2-1; TRBD2 matches 12 bases. The V gene end was trimmed by 6 bases and the J gene end by 10 bases; junction bases not matched to a gene: 10. There are 15 residues in the CDR3. Germline values: CDR1 MGHRA, CDR2 YSYEKL. The CDR3 is CASSLLGLAGPEQFF. For the CDR3, the DNA is TGCGCCAGCAGTCTACTCGGACTAGCGGGACCGGAGCAGTTCTTC.

J is TRBJ1-4 and V is TRBV9; 7 nucleotides align to TRBD1. Unmatched junction bases numbered 16, after V lost 4 bases and J lost 7 bases. Germline V lookup: CDR1 SGDLS, CDR2 YYNGEE. This CDR3 is 17 amino acids long. This CDR3 reads CASSPRAGGLAREKLFF. CDR3 in DNA: TGTGCCAGCAGCCCCCGGGCAGGGGGACTAGCTCGTGAAAAACTGTTTTTT. The variable domain in full, completed from reference TRBV9 and TRBJ1-4, reads DSGVTQTPKHLITATGQRVTLRCSPRSGDLSVYWYQQSLDQGLQFLIQYYNGEERAKGNILERFSAQQFPDLHSELNLSSLELGDSALYFCASSPRAGGLAREKLFFGSGTQLSVL.

The chain is built from TRBV9 and TRBJ1-5; TRBD1 agrees at 9 bases. The CDR3 has 15 residues. Trimming took 3 bases from V and 5 from J; bases not matched to a gene: 6. Germline lookup yields CDR1 SGDLS and CDR2 YYNGEE. The DNA for the CDR3 is TGTGCCAGCAGCGCGGGGGGACAGGGTTATCAGCCCCAGCATTTT. It translates to CASSAGGQGYQPQHF.